This T cell receptor (beta chain) was identified during a study of T cells in Graves' hyperthyroidism and ophthalmopathy. The overall study: At initial diagnosis, before any treatment had begun, peripheral blood was obtained.

Using RNA transcripts as the source, TCR beta CDR3 regions were amplified. The HTBI primer set drove a first-round RT-PCR of the TCR CDR3. One entry per CDR3 protein results from TCRdb running MiXCR on the multiplex PCR reads. The table lists around 420,000 distinct CDR3 sequences, around 14% of them singletons. This clonotype originated in a woman younger than 30 with Graves' hyperthyroidism. Sequences were obtained from blood.

CDR3 sequence reads: CASKMAGPDTQYF. The CDR3 DNA follows: TGTGCCAGCAAAATGGCAGGGCCAGATACGCAGTATTTT. This rearrangement joins TRBV27 to TRBJ2-3; maybe TRBD1 (5 bases). The CDR3 loop spans 13 amino acids. The V gene lost 7 bases and the J gene lost 4 bases, with 12 bases spanning the gap. In germline, CDR1 is MNHEY, CDR2 SMNVEV (reference sequence).